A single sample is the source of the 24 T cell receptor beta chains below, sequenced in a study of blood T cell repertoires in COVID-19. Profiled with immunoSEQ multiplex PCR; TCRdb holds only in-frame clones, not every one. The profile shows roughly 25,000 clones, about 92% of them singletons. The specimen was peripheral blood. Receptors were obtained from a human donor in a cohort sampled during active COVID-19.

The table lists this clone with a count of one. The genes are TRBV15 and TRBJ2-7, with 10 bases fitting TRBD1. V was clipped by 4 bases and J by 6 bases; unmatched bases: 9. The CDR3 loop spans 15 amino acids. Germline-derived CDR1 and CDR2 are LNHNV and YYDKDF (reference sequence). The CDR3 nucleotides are TGTGCCACCAGCACAGGGGACAGGGGAATGGTCGAGCAGTACGTC. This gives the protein CATSTGDRGMVEQYV.

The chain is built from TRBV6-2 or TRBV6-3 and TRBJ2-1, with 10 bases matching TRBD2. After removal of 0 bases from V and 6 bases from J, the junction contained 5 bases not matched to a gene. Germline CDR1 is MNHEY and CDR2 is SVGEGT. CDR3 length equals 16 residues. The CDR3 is CASSYSSASGGNEQFF. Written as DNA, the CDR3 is TGTGCCAGCAGTTACTCGTCAGCTAGCGGGGGCAATGAGCAGTTCTTC.

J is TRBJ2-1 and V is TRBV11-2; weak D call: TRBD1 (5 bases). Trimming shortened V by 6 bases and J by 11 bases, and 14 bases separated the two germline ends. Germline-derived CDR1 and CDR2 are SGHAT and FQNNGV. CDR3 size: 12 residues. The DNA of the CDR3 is TGTGCCAGCAGGCCCGACAGCTCCAAGCAGTTCTTC. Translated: CASRPDSSKQFF.

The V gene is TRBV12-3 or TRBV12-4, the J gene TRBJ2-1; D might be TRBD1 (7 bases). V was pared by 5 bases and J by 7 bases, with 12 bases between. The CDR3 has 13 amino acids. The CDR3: CASSPTGRNEQFF. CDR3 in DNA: TGTGCCAGCAGTCCGACAGGGAGGAATGAGCAGTTCTTC.

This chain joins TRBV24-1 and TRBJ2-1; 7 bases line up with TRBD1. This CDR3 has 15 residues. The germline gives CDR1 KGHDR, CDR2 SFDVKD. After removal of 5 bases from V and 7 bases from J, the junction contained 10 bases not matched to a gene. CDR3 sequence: CATSASGTVINEQFF. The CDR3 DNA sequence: TGTGCCACCAGTGCCTCCGGGACAGTTATTAATGAGCAGTTCTTC.

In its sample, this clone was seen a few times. The CDR3 reads CASSYGGQGARYEQYF. In DNA, the CDR3 is TGTGCCAGCAGTTACGGAGGACAGGGGGCGCGGTACGAGCAGTACTTC. The chain combines TRBV6-2 or TRBV6-3 with TRBJ2-7; 11 bases are shared with TRBD1. Trimming took 2 bases from V and 4 from J; bases not matched to a gene: 7. CDR1 MNHEY and CDR2 SVGEGT come from the germline V gene. The CDR3 contains 16 residues.

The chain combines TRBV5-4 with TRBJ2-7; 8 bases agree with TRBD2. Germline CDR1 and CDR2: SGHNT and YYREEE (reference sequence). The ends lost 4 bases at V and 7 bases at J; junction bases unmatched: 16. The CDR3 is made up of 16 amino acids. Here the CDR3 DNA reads TGTGCCAGCAGCCCCCCGGGGGGGCGGGGTCCCTGGGAGCAGTACTTC. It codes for CASSPPGGRGPWEQYF. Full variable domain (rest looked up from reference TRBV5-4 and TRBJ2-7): ETGVTQSPTHLIKTRGQQVTLRCSSQSGHNTVSWYQQALGQGPQFIFQYYREEENGRGNFPPRFSGLQFPNYSSELNVNALELDDSALYLCASSPPGGRGPWEQYFGPGTRLTVT.

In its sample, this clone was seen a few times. CDR3 sequence reads: CASSMQVNSPLHF. Written as DNA, the CDR3 is TGTGCCAGTAGTATGCAGGTTAATTCACCCCTCCACTTT. The rearrangement joins TRBV19 to TRBJ1-6, with no clear D. The V gene's germline CDR1 is LNHDA and CDR2 SQIVND (reference sequence). CDR3 length: 13 amino acids. With 3 bases removed from V and 6 bases from J, the gap between germline ends came to 6 bases.

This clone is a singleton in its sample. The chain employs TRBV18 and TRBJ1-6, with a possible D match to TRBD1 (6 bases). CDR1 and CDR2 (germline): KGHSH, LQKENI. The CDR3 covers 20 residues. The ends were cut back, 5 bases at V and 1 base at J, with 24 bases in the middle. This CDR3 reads CASSKTRALGGNSYNSPLHF. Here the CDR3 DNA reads TGTGCCAGCTCAAAAACGCGAGCCCTAGGGGGAAATTCCTATAATTCACCCCTCCACTTT.

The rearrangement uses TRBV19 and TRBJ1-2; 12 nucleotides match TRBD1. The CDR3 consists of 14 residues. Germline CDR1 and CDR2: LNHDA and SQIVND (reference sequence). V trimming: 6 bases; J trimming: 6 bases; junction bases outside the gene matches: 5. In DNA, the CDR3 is TGTGCCAGTAGGAATCGGGACAGGGGGCATGGCTACACCTTC. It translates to CASRNRDRGHGYTF.

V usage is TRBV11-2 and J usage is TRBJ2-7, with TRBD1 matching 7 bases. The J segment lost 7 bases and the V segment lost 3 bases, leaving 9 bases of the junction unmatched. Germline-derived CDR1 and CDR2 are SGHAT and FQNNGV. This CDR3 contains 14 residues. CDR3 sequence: CASSFHGTVLEQYF. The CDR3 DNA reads TGTGCCAGCAGCTTCCATGGGACAGTCTTGGAGCAGTACTTC.

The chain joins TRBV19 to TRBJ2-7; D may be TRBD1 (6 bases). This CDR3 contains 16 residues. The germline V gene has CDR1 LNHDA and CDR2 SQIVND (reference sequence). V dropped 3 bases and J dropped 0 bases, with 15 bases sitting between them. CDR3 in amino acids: CASSMNRVNDSYEQYF. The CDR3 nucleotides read TGTGCCAGTAGTATGAACAGGGTTAATGACTCCTACGAGCAGTACTTC.

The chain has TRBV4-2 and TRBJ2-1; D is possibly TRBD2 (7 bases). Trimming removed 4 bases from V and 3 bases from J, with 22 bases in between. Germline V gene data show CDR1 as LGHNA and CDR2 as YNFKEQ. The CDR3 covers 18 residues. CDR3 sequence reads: CASSPPEWAGAVYNEQFF. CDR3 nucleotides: TGTGCCAGCAGCCCCCCCGAGTGGGCGGGGGCCGTCTACAATGAGCAGTTCTTC.

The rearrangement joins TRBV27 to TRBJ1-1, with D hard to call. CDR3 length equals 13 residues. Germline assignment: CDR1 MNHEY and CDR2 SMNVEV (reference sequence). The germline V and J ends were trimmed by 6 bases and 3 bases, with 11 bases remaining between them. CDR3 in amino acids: CASRPRRDTEAFF. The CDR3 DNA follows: TGTGCCAGCAGGCCGCGGAGGGACACTGAAGCTTTCTTT.

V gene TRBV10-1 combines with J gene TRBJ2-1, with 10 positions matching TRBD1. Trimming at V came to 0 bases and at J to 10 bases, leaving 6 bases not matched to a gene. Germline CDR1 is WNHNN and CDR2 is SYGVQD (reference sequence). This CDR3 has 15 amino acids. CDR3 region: CASSESGQGSQEQFF. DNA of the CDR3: TGCGCCAGCAGTGAGTCGGGACAGGGGAGTCAGGAGCAGTTCTTC.

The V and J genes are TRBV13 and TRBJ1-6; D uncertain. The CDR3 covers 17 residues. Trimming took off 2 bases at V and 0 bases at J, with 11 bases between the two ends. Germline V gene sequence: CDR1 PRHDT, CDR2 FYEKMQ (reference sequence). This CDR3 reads CASSLTRGSSYNSPLHF. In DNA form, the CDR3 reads TGTGCCAGCAGCTTAACCCGGGGAAGCTCCTATAATTCACCCCTCCACTTT.

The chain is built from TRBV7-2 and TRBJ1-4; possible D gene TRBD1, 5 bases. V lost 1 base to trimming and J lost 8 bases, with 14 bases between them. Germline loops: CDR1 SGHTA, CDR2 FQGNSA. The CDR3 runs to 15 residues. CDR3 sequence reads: CASSLVGGREEKLFF. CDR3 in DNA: TGTGCCAGCAGCTTAGTCGGGGGGAGGGAGGAAAAACTGTTTTTT.

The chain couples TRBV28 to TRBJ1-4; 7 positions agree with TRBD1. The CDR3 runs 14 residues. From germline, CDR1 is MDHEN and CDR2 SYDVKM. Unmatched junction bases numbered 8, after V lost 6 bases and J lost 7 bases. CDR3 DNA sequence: TGTGCCAGCAGGGAGACAGGGAGACGTGAAAAACTGTTTTTT. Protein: CASRETGRREKLFF.

CDR3 sequence (DNA): TGTGCCAGCAGTTACGGCAGGGCGTATGGCTACACCTTC. Amino acid sequence: CASSYGRAYGYTF. The chain carries TRBV6-5 and TRBJ1-2; a possible D gene is TRBD1 (5 bases). The V and J ends lost 2 bases and 5 bases respectively, with 9 bases between them. The CDR3 runs to 13 residues. CDR1 is MNHEY, CDR2 SVGAGI, per germline.

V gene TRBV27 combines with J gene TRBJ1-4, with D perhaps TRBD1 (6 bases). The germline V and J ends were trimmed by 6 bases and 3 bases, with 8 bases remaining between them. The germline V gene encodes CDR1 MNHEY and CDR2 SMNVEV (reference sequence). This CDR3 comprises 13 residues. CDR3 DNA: TGTGCCAGCAGGACAGGCCCTAATGAAAAACTGTTTTTT. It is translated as CASRTGPNEKLFF.

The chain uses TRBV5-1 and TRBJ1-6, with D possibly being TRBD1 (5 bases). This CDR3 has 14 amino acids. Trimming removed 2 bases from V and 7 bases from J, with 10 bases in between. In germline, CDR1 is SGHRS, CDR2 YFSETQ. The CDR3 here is CASSFQGTNSPLHF. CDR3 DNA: TGCGCCAGCAGCTTCCAGGGTACCAATTCACCCCTCCACTTT.

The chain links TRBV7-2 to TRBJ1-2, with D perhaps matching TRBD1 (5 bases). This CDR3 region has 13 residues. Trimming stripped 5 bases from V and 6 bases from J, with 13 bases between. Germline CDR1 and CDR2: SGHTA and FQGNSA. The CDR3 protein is CASSPIGGDGYTF. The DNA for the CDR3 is TGTGCCAGCAGCCCAATCGGGGGGGATGGCTACACCTTC.

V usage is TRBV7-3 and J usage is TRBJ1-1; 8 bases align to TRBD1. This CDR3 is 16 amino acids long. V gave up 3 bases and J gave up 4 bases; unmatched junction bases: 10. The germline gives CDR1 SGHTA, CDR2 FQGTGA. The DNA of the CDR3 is TGTGCCAGCAGCTTTACCCAGGGGGCGCGAGTCACTGAAGCTTTCTTT. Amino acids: CASSFTQGARVTEAFF.

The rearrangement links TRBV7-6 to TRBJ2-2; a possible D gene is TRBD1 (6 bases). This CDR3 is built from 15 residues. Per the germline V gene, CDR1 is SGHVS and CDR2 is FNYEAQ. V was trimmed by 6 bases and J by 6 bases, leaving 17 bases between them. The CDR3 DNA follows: TGTGCCAGCAGGGGACACCAAGGGCTAGCCGGGGAGCTGTTTTTT. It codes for CASRGHQGLAGELFF.